The next 27 T cell receptor beta chains were all read from a single sample in a study of OX40 agonist ivuxolimab in advanced cancers. The method was the immunoSEQ multiplex PCR assay. Entries here come from immuneACCESS through TCRdb and include only in-frame sequences with V and J called. Some clones fail to appear in such tables; in the studies checked, an unresolved V gene covers under half of the shortfall, and the cause of the remainder is unknown. In this sample the table shows approximately 30,000 clones, just under 80% of which occur a single time. Around 10% of the sample belongs to the ten largest clones. Sample: CD4+ or CD8+ T cells sorted from blood, taken in a trial of the OX40 agonist ivuxolimab. The receptors shown here come from an adult with an advanced solid tumor such as melanoma, head and neck, liver or kidney cancer.

V is TRBV2 and J is TRBJ2-7; TRBD2 matches 12 bases. The CDR3 length is 15 residues. V lost 5 bases, J lost 2 bases, and 4 bases stayed unmatched. From germline, CDR1 is SNHLY and CDR2 FYNNEI. The CDR3 here is CASSPLAGGPYEQYF. Here the CDR3 DNA reads TGTGCCAGCAGTCCTCTAGCGGGGGGGCCCTACGAGCAGTACTTC.

In this sample, this clone is medium-sized. The chain combines TRBV20-1 with TRBJ2-7; D unclear. This CDR3 is built from 10 residues. Trimming shortened V by 3 bases and J by 5 bases, and 5 bases separated the two germline ends. Germline values: CDR1 DFQATT, CDR2 SNEGSKA (reference sequence). The CDR3 bases are TGCAGTGCTAGGGACGACGAGCAGTACTTC. Its translation: CSARDDEQYF.

The chain carries TRBV7-9 and TRBJ1-4, with unresolved D. The germline V gene encodes CDR1 SEHNR and CDR2 FQNEAQ (reference sequence). This CDR3 has 12 amino acids. With 4 bases removed from V and 8 bases from J, the gap between germline ends came to 8 bases. The chain's CDR3 is CASSYGREKLFF. The CDR3 DNA reads as TGTGCCAGCAGCTACGGACGCGAAAAACTGTTTTTT. Based on the CDR3 plus reference TRBV7-9 and TRBJ1-4, the full variable domain is DTGVSQNPRHKITKRGQNVTFRCDPISEHNRLYWYRQTLGQGPEFLTYFQNEAQLEKSRLLSDRFSAERPKGSFSTLEIQRTEQGDSAMYLCASSYGREKLFFGSGTQLSVL.

V usage is TRBV11-2 and J usage is TRBJ2-7, with 9 bases lining up with TRBD2. V lost 1 base to trimming and J lost 5 bases; unmatched junction nucleotides: 6. Germline lookup yields CDR1 SGHAT and CDR2 FQNNGV. This CDR3 is 15 amino acids long. CDR3 sequence (DNA): TGTGCCAGCAGCTTAGCCTACGGGACTAGCAACGAGCAGTACTTC. Its protein is CASSLAYGTSNEQYF.

The rearrangement links TRBV19 to TRBJ1-2; 7 positions match TRBD1. Trimming cost V 6 bases and J 8 bases; bases outside gene matches: 9. This CDR3 is 13 amino acids long. CDR1 and CDR2 (germline): LNHDA, SQIVND (reference sequence). DNA of the CDR3: TGTGCCAGTAGGACAGGGCCCACCTTCGGCTACACCTTC. Protein product: CASRTGPTFGYTF. The variable domain in full, with the rest retrieved from reference TRBV19 and TRBJ1-2, is DGGITQSPKYLFRKEGQNVTLSCEQNLNHDAMYWYRQDPGQGLRLIYYSQIVNDFQKGDIAEGYSVSREKKESFPLTVTSAQKNPTAFYLCASRTGPTFGYTFGSGTRLTVV.

This clone showed up just once. The V and J genes are TRBV4-1 and TRBJ1-5, with 7 bases aligning to TRBD1. Unmatched junction bases numbered 9, after V lost 4 bases and J lost 6 bases. This CDR3 is 15 amino acids long. Per the germline V gene, CDR1 is MGHRA and CDR2 is YSYEKL. The CDR3 nucleotides read TGCGCCAGCAGCCGCGAGACAGGGTATACTCAGCCCCAGCATTTT. Its protein is CASSRETGYTQPQHF.

This rearrangement joins TRBV7-3 to TRBJ1-2; weak D call: TRBD1 (5 bases). This CDR3 comprises 15 residues. Between the trimmed V and J ends, which lost 5 bases and 4 bases, there was a span of 17 bases. CDR1 is SGHTA and CDR2 is FQGTGA in the germline V gene. Here the CDR3 reads CASSATATDSYGYTF. CDR3 sequence (DNA): TGTGCCAGCAGCGCAACTGCGACAGATTCCTATGGCTACACCTTC.

This clone was seen once. The chain carries TRBV19 and TRBJ2-2, with 8 positions matching TRBD1. V lost 7 bases, J lost 7 bases, and 11 bases stayed unmatched. Per the germline V gene, CDR1 is LNHDA and CDR2 is SQIVND (reference sequence). The CDR3 has 15 amino acids. CDR3 loop: CASTDGRGLSGELFF. DNA of the CDR3: TGTGCCAGTACTGACGGCAGGGGGCTGAGCGGGGAGCTGTTTTTT.

The rearrangement links TRBV9 to TRBJ2-7; possible D gene TRBD2, 6 bases. V lost 0 bases to trimming and J lost 0 bases, with 10 bases between them. This CDR3 comprises 15 residues. CDR1 and CDR2 (germline): SGDLS, YYNGEE. CDR3 DNA sequence: TGTGCCAGCAGCGTAGGGCGGGAAAGCTCCTACGAGCAGTACTTC. This translates into CASSVGRESSYEQYF.

The chain carries TRBV4-3 and TRBJ1-4, with TRBD1 identical over 8 bases. This CDR3 contains 17 residues. Looked up from germline, CDR1 is LGHNA and CDR2 is YSLEER. With 2 bases clipped from V and 0 bases from J, the junction kept 5 bases outside the gene matches. CDR3 sequence (DNA): TGCGCCAGCAGCCAACCGACAGGGGTTACAACTAATGAAAAACTGTTTTTT. Translation gives CASSQPTGVTTNEKLFF.

A single count supports this clone. CDR3 in DNA: TGTGCCAGCTCACCTGAGACGGTTAACACTGAAGCTTTCTTT. This codes for CASSPETVNTEAFF. The V call is TRBV18, the J call TRBJ1-1; no firm D call. This CDR3 region has 14 residues. Trimming cost V 3 bases and J 2 bases, with 10 bases left between them. Germline lookup yields CDR1 KGHSH and CDR2 LQKENI.

The V call is TRBV6-6, the J call TRBJ1-5; weak D call: TRBD1 (5 bases). Germline V gene data show CDR1 as MNHNY and CDR2 as SVGAGI (reference sequence). This CDR3 comprises 13 residues. The germline V and J ends were trimmed by 8 bases and 4 bases, with 12 bases remaining between them. The CDR3 nucleotides read TGTGCCAGCGAGACAGATCCAAATCAGCCCCAGCATTTT. Translated, it gives CASETDPNQPQHF.

The chain employs TRBV4-3 and TRBJ2-7, with D possibly TRBD1 on 7 matching bases. Looked up from germline, CDR1 is LGHNA and CDR2 is YSLEER. CDR3 length: 15 residues. V shed 1 base and J shed 3 bases, with 13 bases lying between them. CDR3 protein: CASSQAPGGIYEQYF. CDR3 nucleotide sequence: TGCGCCAGCAGCCAAGCCCCAGGGGGGATCTACGAGCAGTACTTC.

This sequence joins TRBV11-2 and TRBJ2-3, with D possibly matching TRBD1 (6 bases). The germline V gene has CDR1 SGHAT and CDR2 FQNNGV. This CDR3 spans 15 amino acids. The germline V and J ends were trimmed by 0 bases and 4 bases, with 11 bases remaining between them. This CDR3 is CASSLEGARADTQYF. CDR3 DNA sequence: TGTGCCAGCAGCTTAGAGGGGGCTAGGGCAGATACGCAGTATTTT.

This clone showed up just once. Other DNA sequences within the sample encode an identical CDR3. V usage is TRBV27 and J usage is TRBJ2-7, with 7 bases aligning to TRBD2. The germline gives CDR1 MNHEY, CDR2 SMNVEV (reference sequence). This CDR3 has 12 residues. V was clipped by 6 bases and J by 4 bases; unmatched bases: 3. The CDR3 bases are TGTGCCAGCAGCTTGGGGGGGTACGAGCAGTACTTC. Translated: CASSLGGYEQYF.

This clone counts as medium-sized. The chain combines TRBV4-3 with TRBJ1-5; no clear D. With 1 base removed from V and 0 bases from J, the gap between germline ends came to 19 bases. Germline CDR1 reads LGHNA; CDR2 reads YSLEER. The CDR3 has 19 amino acids. The CDR3 DNA is TGCGCCAGCAGCCAAGTTGCGACAAAGCCATTCTATAGCAATCAGCCCCAGCATTTT. Translated, it gives CASSQVATKPFYSNQPQHF.

This chain links TRBV6-1 with TRBJ2-7; D is possibly TRBD2 (6 bases). This CDR3 comprises 13 residues. Germline V gives CDR1 MNHNS, CDR2 SASEGT. With 8 bases removed from V and 5 bases from J, the gap between germline ends came to 16 bases. The CDR3 here is CASALGGANEQYF. The CDR3, as DNA: TGTGCCAGCGCCTTAGGAGGGGCCAACGAGCAGTACTTC.

The chain uses TRBV7-2 and TRBJ2-7, with 7 bases aligning to TRBD2. This CDR3 is built from 15 residues. V lost 2 bases and J lost 1; bases outside the gene matches: 5. Germline values: CDR1 SGHTA, CDR2 FQGNSA. CDR3 in amino acids: CASSLWASGSYEQYF. CDR3 nucleotides: TGTGCCAGCAGCTTATGGGCTAGCGGATCCTACGAGCAGTACTTC.

The rearrangement links TRBV2 to TRBJ1-3; TRBD1 is a possible D gene (6 bases). The CDR3 covers 13 residues. V lost 6 bases to trimming and J lost 4 bases, with 10 bases between them. Germline V gene lookup returns CDR1 SNHLY and CDR2 FYNNEI. The CDR3 spells CASSPGAGNTIYF. CDR3 nucleotides: TGTGCCAGCAGCCCAGGGGCCGGAAACACCATATATTTT.

The chain joins TRBV7-8 to TRBJ2-3; TRBD2 aligns across 8 bases. CDR3 length equals 16 residues. Trimming removed 2 bases from V and 5 bases from J; junction bases left unmatched: 9. Germline lookup yields CDR1 SGHVS and CDR2 FQNEAQ. The DNA of the CDR3 is TGTGCCAGCAGCTTATGGGTTAGCGGGGAAGTAGATACGCAGTATTTT. Translation gives CASSLWVSGEVDTQYF.

The gene calls are TRBV6-5 and TRBJ2-2, with D unresolved. Trimming stripped 6 bases from V and 1 base from J, with 12 bases between. Germline CDR1 MNHEY, CDR2 SVGAGI. This CDR3 comprises 15 residues. The CDR3 DNA reads as TGTGCCAGCAGCCCTGACATTTGGAACACCGGGGAGCTGTTTTTT. Its translation: CASSPDIWNTGELFF.

This clone has more than one count but fewer than ten. Other DNA sequences of this sample code for an identical CDR3. The V gene is TRBV2, the J gene TRBJ2-7; D gene unclear. Trimming left V 3 bases short and J 2 bases short, with 8 bases between. Looked up from germline, CDR1 is SNHLY and CDR2 is FYNNEI. The CDR3 runs 13 residues. In DNA form, the CDR3 reads TGTGCCAGCAGTGACCGTATGACCTACGAGCAGTACTTC. Amino acids: CASSDRMTYEQYF.

CDR3 bases: TGTGCCAGCAGCTTAACGGGGGGCTATGGCTACACCTTC. It yields the protein CASSLTGGYGYTF. The J gene is TRBJ1-2, the V gene TRBV7-8; the D gene is possibly TRBD1 (5 bases). Germline CDR1 is SGHVS and CDR2 is FQNEAQ. V was pared by 2 bases and J by 4 bases, with 8 bases between. CDR3 length: 13 residues.

This sequence joins TRBV6-6 and TRBJ1-4; the D is unclear. This CDR3 has 15 amino acids. CDR1 is MNHNY, CDR2 SVGAGI, per germline (reference sequence). V was trimmed by 3 bases and J by 4 bases, leaving 12 bases between them. Here the CDR3 reads CASSYHDGRNEKLFF. The CDR3 DNA is TGTGCCAGCAGTTATCACGACGGACGTAATGAAAAACTGTTTTTT.

V usage is TRBV4-1 and J usage is TRBJ2-1; D not certain. In germline, CDR1 is MGHRA, CDR2 YSYEKL. The CDR3 is 13 amino acids. With 0 bases removed from V and 7 bases from J, the gap between germline ends came to 7 bases. The CDR3 DNA reads TGCGCCAGCAGCCAAGATGCGGCTAATGAGCAGTTCTTC. This gives the protein CASSQDAANEQFF.

The chain links TRBV11-1 to TRBJ2-7, with no clear D. Trimming cost V 1 base and J 6 bases, with 7 bases left between them. CDR3 length: 12 amino acids. Germline CDR1 is SGHAT and CDR2 is FQDESV (reference sequence). The CDR3 loop reads CASSLVGREQYF. The DNA for the CDR3 is TGTGCCAGCAGCTTAGTAGGACGCGAGCAGTACTTC.

V gene TRBV11-2 combines with J gene TRBJ1-3; D call uncertain. With 1 base removed from V and 8 bases from J, the gap between germline ends came to 12 bases. The length of the CDR3 is 14 residues. Germline lookup yields CDR1 SGHAT and CDR2 FQNNGV. The DNA of the CDR3 is TGTGCCAGCAGCTTAGTTTTCAGAATGGACACCATATATTTT. Translated: CASSLVFRMDTIYF.